The entry that follows covers one T cell receptor (beta chain) sequence. Antigen: not known. The data were taken from a study of cytomegalovirus exposure and HLA in healthy donors. Whole-study results and caveats: Most sequenced TCRs were rare (though some public TCRs occurred in many donors).

13 Jbeta primers and 60 Vbeta primers were used for the PCR. The assay was immunoSEQ multiplex PCR, and TCRdb's table has in-frame clones only and misses some. The profile shows under 200,000 clones, around 80% of them singletons. This TCR was sampled from a woman in her thirties or forties in good health and CMV-seronegative. The sequenced sample consisted of PBMCs.

This CDR3 is CASSSRGVKNIQYF. CDR3 nucleotides: TGTGCCAGCAGTTCTCGGGGAGTCAAAAACATTCAGTACTTC. The rearrangement uses TRBV28 and TRBJ2-4; D perhaps matches TRBD2 (5 bases). Per the germline V gene, CDR1 is MDHEN and CDR2 is SYDVKM. Trimming removed 4 bases at V and 3 bases at J, with 10 bases between. There are 14 residues in the CDR3.